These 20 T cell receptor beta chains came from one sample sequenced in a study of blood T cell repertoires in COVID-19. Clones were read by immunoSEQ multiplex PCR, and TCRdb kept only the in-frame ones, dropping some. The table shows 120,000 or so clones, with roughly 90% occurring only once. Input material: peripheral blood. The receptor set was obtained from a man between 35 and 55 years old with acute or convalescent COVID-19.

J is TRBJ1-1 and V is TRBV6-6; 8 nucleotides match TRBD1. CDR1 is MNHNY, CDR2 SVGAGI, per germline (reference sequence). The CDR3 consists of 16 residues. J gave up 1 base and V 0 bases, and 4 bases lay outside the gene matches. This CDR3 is CASSYSPGQENTEAFF. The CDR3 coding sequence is TGTGCCAGCAGTTACTCTCCGGGACAGGAGAACACTGAAGCTTTCTTT.

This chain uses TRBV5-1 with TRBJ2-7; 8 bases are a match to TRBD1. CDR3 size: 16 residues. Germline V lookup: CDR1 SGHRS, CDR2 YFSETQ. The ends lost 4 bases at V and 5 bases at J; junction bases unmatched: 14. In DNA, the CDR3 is TGCGCCAGCAGCGAACTGGGACAGGAGGATGTGGACGAGCAGTACTTC. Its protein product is CASSELGQEDVDEQYF.

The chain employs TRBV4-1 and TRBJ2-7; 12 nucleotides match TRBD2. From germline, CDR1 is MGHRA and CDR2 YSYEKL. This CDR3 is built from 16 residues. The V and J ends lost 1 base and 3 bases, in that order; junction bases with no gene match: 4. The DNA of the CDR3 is TGCGCCAGCAGCCAAGCCCTAGCGGGAGGGTACTACGAGCAGTACTTC. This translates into CASSQALAGGYYEQYF.

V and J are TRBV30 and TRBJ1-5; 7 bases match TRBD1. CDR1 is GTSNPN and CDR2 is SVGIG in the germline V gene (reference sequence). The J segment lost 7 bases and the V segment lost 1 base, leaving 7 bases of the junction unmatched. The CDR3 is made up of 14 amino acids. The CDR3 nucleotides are TGTGCCTGGAGTGCCAACAGGGGAGGACAGCCCCAGCATTTT. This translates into CAWSANRGGQPQHF.

In nucleotides, the CDR3 is TGTGCCAGCAGCTTAATCCGGGGGGGCCTATTTCCAGATACGCAGTATTTT. Amino acid sequence: CASSLIRGGLFPDTQYF. The chain is built from TRBV7-3 and TRBJ2-3; 8 positions agree with TRBD2. CDR3 size: 17 residues. Per the germline V gene, CDR1 is SGHTA and CDR2 is FQGTGA. V was clipped by 1 base and J by 4 bases; unmatched bases: 10.

The CDR3 region has the DNA TGTGCCAGCACTCGGGGATCCTACAATGAGCAGTTCTTC. It translates to CASTRGSYNEQFF. The chain links TRBV6-1 to TRBJ2-1; D is perhaps TRBD2 (5 bases). The germline V gene encodes CDR1 MNHNS and CDR2 SASEGT. V was cut by 7 bases and J by 1 base, with 8 bases left in between. This CDR3 contains 13 residues.

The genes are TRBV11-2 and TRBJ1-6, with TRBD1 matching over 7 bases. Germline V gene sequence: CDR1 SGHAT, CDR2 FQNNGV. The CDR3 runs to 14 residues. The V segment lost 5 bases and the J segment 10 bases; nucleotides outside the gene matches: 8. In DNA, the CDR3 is TGTGCCAGCAGCCCCGACAGGGCTGGGTCACCCCTCCACTTT. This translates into CASSPDRAGSPLHF. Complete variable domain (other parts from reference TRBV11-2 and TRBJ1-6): EAGVAQSPRYKIIEKRQSVAFWCNPISGHATLYWYQQILGQGPKLLIQFQNNGVVDDSQLPKDRFSAERLKGVDSTLKIQPAKLEDSAVYLCASSPDRAGSPLHFGNGTRLTVT.

CDR3 DNA: TGTGCCTGGAGTGTAGTAGGGCCGGGGCAGCCCCAGCATTTT. This gives the protein CAWSVVGPGQPQHF. This chain joins TRBV30 and TRBJ1-5, with D hard to call. Germline V gives CDR1 GTSNPN, CDR2 SVGIG (reference sequence). The V gene lost 0 bases and the J gene lost 7 bases, with 13 bases spanning the gap. The CDR3 covers 14 residues.

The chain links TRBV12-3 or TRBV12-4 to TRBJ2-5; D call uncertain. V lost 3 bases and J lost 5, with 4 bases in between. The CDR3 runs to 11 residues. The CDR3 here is CASSFAETQYF. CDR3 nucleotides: TGTGCCAGCAGTTTTGCGGAGACCCAGTACTTC.

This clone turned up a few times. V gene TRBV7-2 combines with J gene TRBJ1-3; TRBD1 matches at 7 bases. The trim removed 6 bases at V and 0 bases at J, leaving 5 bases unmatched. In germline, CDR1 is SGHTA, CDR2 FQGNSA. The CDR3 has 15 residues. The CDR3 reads CASRGGQSSGNTIYF. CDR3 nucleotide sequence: TGTGCCAGCAGGGGGGGACAGAGCTCTGGAAACACCATATATTTT.

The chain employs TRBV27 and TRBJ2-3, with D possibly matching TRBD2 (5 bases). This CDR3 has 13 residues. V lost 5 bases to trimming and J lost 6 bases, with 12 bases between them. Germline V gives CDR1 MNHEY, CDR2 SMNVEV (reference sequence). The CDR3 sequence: CASSRTSLDTQYF. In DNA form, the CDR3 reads TGTGCCAGCAGTCGTACTAGTTTGGATACGCAGTATTTT.

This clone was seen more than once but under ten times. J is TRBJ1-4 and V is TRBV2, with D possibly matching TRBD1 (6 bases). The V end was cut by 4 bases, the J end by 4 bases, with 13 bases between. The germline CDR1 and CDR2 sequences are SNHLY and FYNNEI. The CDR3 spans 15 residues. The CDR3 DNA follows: TGTGCCAGCAGTGGGCAACAGGGCTTTAATGAAAAACTGTTTTTT. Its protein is CASSGQQGFNEKLFF.

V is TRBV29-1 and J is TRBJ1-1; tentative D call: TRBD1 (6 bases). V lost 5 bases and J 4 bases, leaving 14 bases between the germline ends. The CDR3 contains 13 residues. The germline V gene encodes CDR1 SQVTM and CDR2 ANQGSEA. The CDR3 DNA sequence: TGCAGCGTTACAGGGAGTGGGTCCACTGAAGCTTTCTTT. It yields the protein CSVTGSGSTEAFF.

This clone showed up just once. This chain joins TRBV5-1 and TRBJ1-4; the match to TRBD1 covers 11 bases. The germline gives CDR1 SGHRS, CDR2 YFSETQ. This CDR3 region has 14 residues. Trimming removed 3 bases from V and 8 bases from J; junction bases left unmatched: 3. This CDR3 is CASSSDRGREKLFF. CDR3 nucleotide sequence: TGCGCCAGCAGCTCGGACAGGGGGCGAGAAAAACTGTTTTTT.

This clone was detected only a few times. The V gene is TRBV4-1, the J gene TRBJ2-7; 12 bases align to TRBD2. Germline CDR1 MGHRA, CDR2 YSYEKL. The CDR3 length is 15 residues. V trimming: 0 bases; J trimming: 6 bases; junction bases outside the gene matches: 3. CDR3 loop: CASSQDPSGRGEQYF. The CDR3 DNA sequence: TGCGCCAGCAGCCAAGATCCTAGCGGGAGGGGCGAGCAGTACTTC.

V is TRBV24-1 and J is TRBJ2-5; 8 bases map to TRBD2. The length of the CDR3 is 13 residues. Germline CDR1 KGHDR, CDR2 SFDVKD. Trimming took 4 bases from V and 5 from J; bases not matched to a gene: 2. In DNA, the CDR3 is TGTGCCACCAGTGACTCGGGGGGGGAGACCCAGTACTTC. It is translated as CATSDSGGETQYF.

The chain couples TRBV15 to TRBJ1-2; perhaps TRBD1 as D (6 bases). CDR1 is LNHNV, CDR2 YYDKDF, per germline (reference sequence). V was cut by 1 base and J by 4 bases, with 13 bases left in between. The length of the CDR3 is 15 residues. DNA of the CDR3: TGTGCCACCAGCAGAGGCGTCGGACAGAGCTATGGCTACACCTTC. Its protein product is CATSRGVGQSYGYTF.

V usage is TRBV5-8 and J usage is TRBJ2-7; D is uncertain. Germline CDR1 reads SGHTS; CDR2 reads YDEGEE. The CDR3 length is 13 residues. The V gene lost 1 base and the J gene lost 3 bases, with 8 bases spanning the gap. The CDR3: CASSLSGYYEQYF. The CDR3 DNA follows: TGTGCCAGCAGCTTGTCGGGTTACTACGAGCAGTACTTC.

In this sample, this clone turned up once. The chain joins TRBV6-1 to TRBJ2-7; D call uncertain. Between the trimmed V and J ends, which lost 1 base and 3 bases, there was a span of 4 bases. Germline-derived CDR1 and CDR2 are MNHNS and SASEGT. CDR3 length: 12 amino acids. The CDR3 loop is CASSEVRYEQYF. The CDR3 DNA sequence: TGTGCCAGCAGTGAAGTTCGCTACGAGCAGTACTTC.

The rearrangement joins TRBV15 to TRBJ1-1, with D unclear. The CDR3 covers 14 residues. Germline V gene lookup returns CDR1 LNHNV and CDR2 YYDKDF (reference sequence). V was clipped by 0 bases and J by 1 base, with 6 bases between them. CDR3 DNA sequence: TGTGCCACCAGCAGAGAAGTCAGGAACACTGAAGCTTTCTTT. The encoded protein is CATSREVRNTEAFF.